Following are 31 T cell receptor beta chains from one sample sequenced in a study of sequential checkpoint blockade in melanoma. The method was immunoSEQ multiplex PCR; TCRdb's version includes in-frame clones alone and lacks a portion of them. Among more than 4,000 clones, 50% to 65% were seen once, and the ten largest hold 22%. Sample treatment: randomized to nivolumab then ipilimumab (arm A) or the reverse (arm B). Specimen: CD8+ T cells sorted from blood (inferred from file names), collected from a patient given nivolumab and ipilimumab in sequence. These receptors were collected from a human donor with melanoma.

The rearrangement links TRBV5-4 to TRBJ2-3; D is undetermined. Deletions cut 2 bases from V and 2 bases from J, with 12 bases between. Germline V gene data show CDR1 as SGHNT and CDR2 as YYREEE (reference sequence). The CDR3 is made up of 15 amino acids. The CDR3 loop reads CASSFRALNTDTQYF. The CDR3 coding sequence is TGTGCCAGCAGCTTCCGAGCATTGAACACAGATACGCAGTATTTT.

The chain uses TRBV15 and TRBJ2-7; D remains ambiguous. Trimming left V 0 bases short and J 4 bases short, with 13 bases between. In germline, CDR1 is LNHNV, CDR2 YYDKDF (reference sequence). CDR3 length: 15 amino acids. DNA of the CDR3: TGTGCCACCAGCAGAGATGATAGCACGGCATACGAGCAGTACTTC. Its translation is CATSRDDSTAYEQYF.

The chain links TRBV5-1 to TRBJ2-7; TRBD2 might be the D (6 bases). The V end lost 3 bases, the J end lost 3 bases, and 13 bases lay between the germline ends. The CDR3 contains 14 residues. Germline-derived CDR1 and CDR2 are SGHRS and YFSETQ. CDR3 sequence: CASSSGTLNYEQYF. As DNA, the CDR3 is TGCGCCAGCAGCTCCGGGACTCTTAACTACGAGCAGTACTTC.

This rearrangement joins TRBV27 to TRBJ1-2, with D maybe TRBD1 (6 bases). The length of the CDR3 is 19 residues. CDR1 and CDR2 (germline): MNHEY, SMNVEV (reference sequence). V was cut by 2 bases and J by 8 bases, with 30 bases left in between. This CDR3 is CASSLRPTDSGILEFGYTF. The DNA for the CDR3 is TGTGCCAGCAGTTTAAGGCCGACGGACAGTGGGATCTTAGAGTTCGGCTACACCTTC.

The V gene is TRBV6-4, the J gene TRBJ1-2; weak D call: TRBD1 (5 bases). Germline CDR1 is MRHNA and CDR2 is SNTAGT. V was pared by 4 bases and J by 8 bases, with 26 bases between. The CDR3 is 17 residues long. CDR3 DNA: TGTGCCAGCAGTGCACTTGTACAGCCGCAGGGATGGAAGGGCTACACCTTC. Protein sequence: CASSALVQPQGWKGYTF.

This clone has a handful of counts. The V call is TRBV7-8, the J call TRBJ2-1; TRBD2 might be the D (5 bases). Looked up from germline, CDR1 is SGHVS and CDR2 is FQNEAQ. CDR3 length: 15 amino acids. V lost 1 base and J lost 4, with 11 bases in between. DNA of the CDR3: TGTGCCAGCAGCTTAGATAGCGATACGTACAATGAGCAGTTCTTC. Translating it yields CASSLDSDTYNEQFF.

This clone was seen only once. The chain is built from TRBV9 and TRBJ2-7, with TRBD1 matching over 7 bases. CDR3 length: 14 amino acids. The germline V gene encodes CDR1 SGDLS and CDR2 YYNGEE. V shed 3 bases and J 0 bases; nucleotides not matched to a gene: 3. The CDR3 DNA reads TGTGCCAGCAGCGAGGGACAGACCTCCTACGAGCAGTACTTC. This encodes CASSEGQTSYEQYF.

In this sample, this clone turned up a few times. The genes are TRBV19 and TRBJ1-1; D unclear. The CDR3 contains 13 residues. Germline V CDR1 and CDR2: LNHDA, SQIVND (reference sequence). Trimming removed 6 bases from V and 0 bases from J, with 8 bases in between. Here the CDR3 DNA reads TGTGCCAGTAGCCTATCGGTGAACACTGAAGCTTTCTTT. This translates into CASSLSVNTEAFF. Full variable domain (remainder filled in from reference TRBV19 and TRBJ1-1): DGGITQSPKYLFRKEGQNVTLSCEQNLNHDAMYWYRQDPGQGLRLIYYSQIVNDFQKGDIAEGYSVSREKKESFPLTVTSAQKNPTAFYLCASSLSVNTEAFFGQGTRLTVV.

This sequence joins TRBV12-2 and TRBJ2-1; the listed D gene, TRBD2, was not tested against the DNA. TRBV12-2 is designated a pseudogene. The CDR3 has 15 residues. The CDR3 region has the DNA TGTGCAAGTCGGTCCGGGACTAGACCTAGCAATGAGCAGTTCTTC. Translated: CASRSGTRPSNEQFF.

This rearrangement joins TRBV5-7 to TRBJ2-7; 7 nucleotides agree with TRBD1. TRBV5-7 has ORF status, its function being uncertain. The CDR3 has 15 amino acids. V gave up 0 bases and J gave up 1 base; unmatched junction bases: 4. The chain's CDR3 is CASSLETGASYEQYF. CDR3 bases: TGTGCCAGCAGCTTGGAAACAGGGGCGTCCTACGAGCAGTACTTC.

This clone was counted a few times. This rearrangement joins TRBV27 to TRBJ1-2; 11 nucleotides match TRBD1. Germline V CDR1 and CDR2: MNHEY, SMNVEV (reference sequence). V lost 6 bases, J lost 11 bases, and 11 bases stayed unmatched. The CDR3 consists of 14 residues. CDR3 sequence reads: CASSQDWTGGRYTF. Written as DNA, the CDR3 is TGTGCCAGCAGCCAAGATTGGACAGGGGGCCGGTACACCTTC.

The chain is built from TRBV29-1 and TRBJ1-1; D is unclear. The CDR3 consists of 13 residues. Germline CDR1 SQVTM, CDR2 ANQGSEA. V lost 4 bases and J 1 base, leaving 10 bases between the germline ends. The CDR3 here is CSVAERWNTEAFF. CDR3 DNA: TGCAGCGTTGCTGAGCGATGGAACACTGAAGCTTTCTTT.

V usage is TRBV28 and J usage is TRBJ2-7; D possibly corresponds to TRBD1 (5 bases). V shed 2 bases and J shed 3 bases, with 11 bases lying between them. Germline CDR1 MDHEN, CDR2 SYDVKM. The CDR3 is 14 residues long. Written as DNA, the CDR3 is TGTGCCAGCAGTTTAGAACAGGAGCTCTACGAGCAGTACTTC. It is translated as CASSLEQELYEQYF.

The gene calls are TRBV4-3 and TRBJ2-1; D gene unclear. V lost 0 bases, J lost 4 bases, and 10 bases lay in between. Looked up from germline, CDR1 is LGHNA and CDR2 is YSLEER. The CDR3 length is 15 residues. Written as DNA, the CDR3 is TGCGCCAGCAGCCAAGATAACGACAAGTACAATGAGCAGTTCTTC. Translated, it gives CASSQDNDKYNEQFF.

The gene calls are TRBV19 and TRBJ2-1; D remains unclear. The CDR3 sequence is 12 residues long. V lost 3 bases and J lost 5, with 5 bases in between. In germline, CDR1 is LNHDA, CDR2 SQIVND (reference sequence). The CDR3 reads CASSILNNEQFF. The CDR3 region has the DNA TGTGCCAGTAGTATTCTTAACAATGAGCAGTTCTTC.

This clone was seen a handful of times. In nucleotides, the CDR3 is TGTGCCAGCAGCTTAGCTGACGGGAATACTGAAGCTTTCTTT. Protein: CASSLADGNTEAFF. This sequence joins TRBV7-6 and TRBJ1-1; no clear D gene. The CDR3 sequence is 14 residues long. V dropped 0 bases and J dropped 5 bases, with 10 bases sitting between them. Germline V gives CDR1 SGHVS, CDR2 FNYEAQ.

This clone was recorded only once. This chain joins TRBV4-3 and TRBJ2-2; a weak D match, TRBD2 (5 bases). The CDR3 contains 14 residues. V was clipped by 5 bases and J by 2 bases, with 9 bases between them. CDR1 LGHNA and CDR2 YSLEER come from the germline V gene. The CDR3 sequence is CASSGGLNTGELFF. The CDR3 DNA follows: TGCGCCAGCAGCGGCGGGTTAAACACCGGGGAGCTGTTTTTT.

The rearrangement joins TRBV29-1 to TRBJ2-7; D is possibly TRBD2 (5 bases). CDR1 is SQVTM and CDR2 is ANQGSEA in the germline V gene. Trimming left V 5 bases short and J 3 bases short, with 14 bases between. The CDR3 is 13 amino acids. The CDR3 DNA reads TGCAGCGTTTACGGAGCGGAGAGCTACGAGCAGTACTTC. As protein: CSVYGAESYEQYF.

The chain uses TRBV29-1 and TRBJ1-2; D remains ambiguous. Germline V gene lookup returns CDR1 SQVTM and CDR2 ANQGSEA. The CDR3 spans 11 residues. The ends were cut back, 6 bases at V and 1 base at J, with 6 bases in the middle. In DNA form, the CDR3 reads TGCAGCGTCGGCGGTAACTATGGCTACACCTTC. Encoded protein: CSVGGNYGYTF. Combining the CDR3 with reference TRBV29-1 and TRBJ1-2 gives the whole variable domain SAVISQKPSRDICQRGTSLTIQCQVDSQVTMMFWYRQQPGQSLTLIATANQGSEATYESGFVIDKFPISRPNLTFSTLTVSNMSPEDSSIYLCSVGGNYGYTFGSGTRLTVV.

The genes are TRBV27 and TRBJ1-1, with D tentatively TRBD1 (5 bases). The CDR3 loop spans 14 amino acids. Germline V gene lookup returns CDR1 MNHEY and CDR2 SMNVEV (reference sequence). Trimming cost V 4 bases and J 3 bases, with 12 bases left between them. The CDR3 DNA is TGTGCCAGCAGTTCCTCGGACATAGACACTGAAGCTTTCTTT. Translated, it gives CASSSSDIDTEAFF.

The chain carries TRBV15 and TRBJ2-3, with 13 bases identical to TRBD2. The CDR3 is 15 residues long. From germline, CDR1 is LNHNV and CDR2 YYDKDF (reference sequence). The V gene end was trimmed by 3 bases and the J gene end by 4 bases; junction bases not matched to a gene: 1. CDR3 residues: CATSSGLAGADTQYF. DNA for the CDR3: TGTGCCACCAGCAGCGGACTAGCGGGAGCAGATACGCAGTATTTT.

The rearrangement links TRBV29-1 to TRBJ2-2; D is unclear. Germline V gives CDR1 SQVTM, CDR2 ANQGSEA. Trimming pared 1 base from V and 0 bases from J, leaving 9 bases between. This CDR3 is built from 15 residues. DNA of the CDR3: TGCAGCGTTGAAGGAACACAGTCGAACACCGGGGAGCTGTTTTTT. This encodes CSVEGTQSNTGELFF.

This chain connects TRBV28 to TRBJ1-2; 7 nucleotides match TRBD1. V was clipped by 2 bases and J by 8 bases; unmatched bases: 11. Looked up from germline, CDR1 is MDHEN and CDR2 is SYDVKM. The CDR3 length is 15 residues. The CDR3 here is CASSLGGGTAEGYTF. DNA of the CDR3: TGTGCCAGCAGTTTAGGAGGTGGGACAGCGGAGGGCTACACCTTC.

This clone was seen a few times. This chain connects TRBV19 to TRBJ1-4; 10 nucleotides line up with TRBD1. The germline gives CDR1 LNHDA, CDR2 SQIVND (reference sequence). This CDR3 region has 16 residues. V gave up 5 bases and J gave up 6 bases; unmatched junction bases: 9. The CDR3 spells CASSSRQGASDEKLFF. CDR3 in DNA: TGTGCCAGTAGTTCCCGACAGGGGGCCTCGGATGAAAAACTGTTTTTT.

CDR3 residues: CASSAPGQGMSSYTF. CDR3 nucleotide sequence: TGTGCCAGCAGCGCTCCGGGACAGGGAATGTCGAGCTACACCTTC. The V gene is TRBV9, the J gene TRBJ1-2; the match to TRBD1 covers 9 bases. Trimming took 3 bases from V and 9 from J; bases not matched to a gene: 12. The germline V gene has CDR1 SGDLS and CDR2 YYNGEE. There are 15 residues in the CDR3.

The V and J genes are TRBV15 and TRBJ1-2; unclear D gene. Germline CDR1 is LNHNV and CDR2 is YYDKDF (reference sequence). This CDR3 region has 15 residues. V gave up 0 bases and J gave up 8 bases, with 16 bases separating them. The CDR3 sequence is CATSREYLREEGYTF. CDR3 in DNA: TGTGCCACCAGCAGAGAGTACCTGAGGGAGGAGGGCTACACCTTC.

This rearrangement joins TRBV5-1 to TRBJ1-2; D may be TRBD1 (6 bases). V was shortened by 3 bases and J by 0 bases, with 12 bases between the two germline ends. The CDR3 spans 15 residues. The germline gives CDR1 SGHRS, CDR2 YFSETQ. CDR3 in DNA: TGCGCCAGCAGCTCCCGGGGACAAGCTAACTATGGCTACACCTTC. Translating gives CASSSRGQANYGYTF.

The chain uses TRBV6-5 and TRBJ2-1; D is unresolved. Trimming removed 5 bases from V and 0 bases from J, with 11 bases in between. Germline V CDR1 and CDR2: MNHEY, SVGAGI. This CDR3 region has 15 residues. CDR3 protein: CASSPLTSSYNEQFF. DNA for the CDR3: TGTGCCAGCAGTCCCTTAACGAGCTCCTACAATGAGCAGTTCTTC.

The chain employs TRBV28 and TRBJ1-2; D is ambiguous. Trimming removed 8 bases from V and 6 bases from J, with 16 bases in between. CDR1 and CDR2 (germline): MDHEN, SYDVKM. The CDR3 runs to 13 residues. The CDR3 sequence is CASQSSLADGYTF. CDR3 bases: TGTGCCAGCCAATCCAGTCTGGCGGATGGCTACACCTTC.

The chain carries TRBV5-1 and TRBJ1-1, with D maybe TRBD1 (5 bases). V gave up 3 bases and J gave up 4 bases, with 13 bases separating them. CDR1 is SGHRS and CDR2 is YFSETQ in the germline V gene. The CDR3 spans 14 residues. The CDR3 is CASSSSWGGTEAFF. CDR3 coding DNA: TGCGCCAGCAGCTCATCGTGGGGGGGCACTGAAGCTTTCTTT.

The chain joins TRBV27 to TRBJ1-6; weak D call: TRBD1 (6 bases). This CDR3 comprises 14 residues. CDR1 and CDR2 (germline): MNHEY, SMNVEV (reference sequence). The V end lost 4 bases, the J end lost 6 bases, and 10 bases lay between the germline ends. The CDR3: CASSSGDLNSPLHF. The CDR3 DNA sequence: TGTGCCAGCAGTTCAGGGGACCTTAATTCACCCCTCCACTTT.